The T cell receptor beta chain described here comes from a study of early T cells in non-severe SARS-CoV-2 infection. This clonotype occurred a few times. The germline V gene has CDR1 DFQATT and CDR2 SNEGSKA (reference sequence). J gave up 4 bases and V 1 base, and 4 bases lay outside the gene matches. This CDR3 has 14 residues. TCRdb re-analysed the 5' RACE reads in MiXCR, keeping a single row per CDR3 protein. The profile covers 50,000 to 85,000 distinct CDR3 sequences, with around 9% appearing a single time and roughly 3% taken by the ten largest. The TCR sequence derives from an adult who was a healthcare worker with PCR-confirmed SARS-CoV-2 infection or an uninfected control (not recorded which). This rearrangement joins TRBV20-1 to TRBJ2-3; 8 bases align to TRBD2. The sequencing input was whole blood. The CDR3 DNA sequence: TGCAGTGCTAGAGTAGCGGGAACCCCAGATACGCAGTATTTT. This translates into CSARVAGTPDTQYF.